This T cell receptor beta chain was documented in a study of blood T cell repertoires in COVID-19. Study context: The United States, Italy and Spain provided the acute and convalescent COVID-19 samples.

The study drew participants aged 18 to 89 years from about two dozen US areas. The recovered donors of Cohort 3 showed two negative PCRs, clearance, or symptom resolution. Assay used: immunoSEQ multiplex PCR; TCRdb lists only in-frame clones, some missing. The table has over 250,000 clones, approximately 90% seen once; the top ten hold 3%. The V end lost 5 bases, the J end lost 2 bases, and 13 bases lay between the germline ends. The V gene's germline CDR1 is SGHRS and CDR2 YFSETQ. This CDR3 contains 14 residues. This receptor was identified in a woman between 45 and 65 years old who had recovered from COVID-19. The chain uses TRBV5-1 and TRBJ2-5; D may be TRBD1 (6 bases). Sequenced input: PBMCs or T cells enriched from blood (not recorded which). The CDR3 coding sequence is TGCGCCAGCAGTCTACAGGGACCTCAAGAGACCCAGTACTTC. It specifies CASSLQGPQETQYF.